This TCR beta chain emerged from a study of human CD8 memory T cell subsets. The study's findings and limits: Precursor exhausted T cells appeared less diverse than stem-like memory T cells according to Chao1 estimates.

Researchers made TCR beta libraries via UMI-labeled 5' RACE. TCRdb re-analyzed the 5' RACE reads; it lists each CDR3 protein once, without DNA. This sample's table has roughly 10,000 distinct CDR3 sequences. Considering frequency, this clonotype is medium-sized. Its specificity is unknown. Negative magnetic separation was used for the enrichment of total CD8+ T cells. The CDR3 is 15 amino acids. In germline, CDR1 is SGHVS, CDR2 FQNEAQ. The sample consisted of CD8+ T cells from PBMCs. This clonotype was obtained from a human donor in good health. The V gene is TRBV7-8, the J gene TRBJ1-1; TCRdb calls TRBD1, which cannot be checked without DNA. This chain's CDR3 is CASSVGAGGDTEAFF. Full variable domain (remainder filled in from reference TRBV7-8 and TRBJ1-1): GAGVSQSPRYKVAKRGQDVALRCDPISGHVSLFWYQQALGQGPEFLTYFQNEAQLDKSGLPSDRFFAERPEGSVSTLKIQRTQQEDSAVYLCASSVGAGGDTEAFFGQGTRLTVV.